What follows is one T cell receptor (beta chain) and its context. Time point meaning: after dendritic cell vaccination, including at tumor progression/relapse. CDR3 length: 12 amino acids. The germline CDR1 and CDR2 sequences are MDHEN and SYDVKM. V shed 3 bases and J shed 3 bases, with 5 bases lying between them. These data originate in a study of glioma-infiltrating T cells after dendritic cell vaccination. Study background: Patients received three intradermal dendritic cell vaccine injections at biweekly intervals.

Clones were read by immunoSEQ multiplex PCR, and TCRdb kept only the in-frame ones, dropping some. The sample shows 85,000 to 100,000 clones, 75% to 90% of them seen only once. This TCR was recovered from a human donor with glioblastoma. The specimen comprised blood, sampled after dendritic cell vaccination. The genes are TRBV28 and TRBJ1-2, with D unresolved. The CDR3 DNA reads as TGTGCCAGCAGTTTTTCTGACTATGGCTACACCTTC. It yields the protein CASSFSDYGYTF.